This passage covers 8 T cell receptor beta chains from one sample sequenced in a study of OX40 agonist ivuxolimab in advanced cancers. Sequencing used immunoSEQ multiplex PCR; TCRdb keeps in-frame clones, though not all of them. The sample records around 60,000 clones, 89% being singletons. Sequencing was performed on CD4+ or CD8+ T cells sorted from blood, taken in a trial of the OX40 agonist ivuxolimab. The source of these receptors is an adult with an advanced solid tumor such as melanoma, head and neck, liver or kidney cancer.

This sequence joins TRBV5-4 and TRBJ2-1; 9 bases match TRBD2. J gave up 5 bases and V 4 bases, and 13 bases lay outside the gene matches. Germline CDR1 is SGHNT and CDR2 is YYREEE (reference sequence). CDR3 length: 17 amino acids. CDR3 region: CASSPGPVSGSHNEQFF. The CDR3 DNA is TGTGCCAGCAGCCCTGGCCCGGTTAGCGGGAGTCACAATGAGCAGTTCTTC.

This chain connects TRBV18 to TRBJ2-1; D is undetermined. The V gene lost 2 bases and the J gene lost 5 bases, with 13 bases spanning the gap. Germline V gene data show CDR1 as KGHSH and CDR2 as LQKENI. This CDR3 spans 15 amino acids. Here the CDR3 DNA reads TGTGCCAGCTCACCATCCCCGACAACCAACAATGAGCAGTTCTTC. Translating gives CASSPSPTTNNEQFF.

The CDR3 here is CASSVTAGAASYSGANVLTF. Written as DNA, the CDR3 is TGTGCCAGCAGCGTAACGGCAGGGGCCGCCTCCTACTCTGGGGCCAACGTCCTGACTTTC. The rearrangement links TRBV9 to TRBJ2-6; D may be TRBD1 (6 bases). Germline lookup yields CDR1 SGDLS and CDR2 YYNGEE. The V and J ends lost 1 base and 0 bases respectively, with 20 bases between them. The CDR3 spans 20 residues.

The rearrangement uses TRBV6-5 and TRBJ2-3, with 8 bases matching TRBD1. This CDR3 region has 15 residues. CDR1 and CDR2 (germline): MNHEY, SVGAGI. V was pared by 2 bases and J by 1 base, with 2 bases of the junction left unmatched. Here the CDR3 DNA reads TGTGCCAGCAGTTACGAGGACAGGGGCACAGATACGCAGTATTTT. Protein sequence: CASSYEDRGTDTQYF.

The DNA for the CDR3 is TGCGCCAGCAGGAACGACGGGAGGAGCTCCTACGAGCAGTACTTC. Translation gives CASRNDGRSSYEQYF. V usage is TRBV5-1 and J usage is TRBJ2-7; TRBD2 agrees at 7 bases. Losses at the gene ends were 5 bases for V and 0 bases for J; bases not matched to a gene: 8. The CDR3 extends over 15 amino acids. Germline CDR1 SGHRS, CDR2 YFSETQ.

The chain joins TRBV27 to TRBJ1-1; 7 bases are a match to TRBD1. The junction had 5 bases not matched to a gene; V was cut back by 5 bases and J by 2 bases. Germline V gene lookup returns CDR1 MNHEY and CDR2 SMNVEV (reference sequence). The CDR3 loop spans 14 amino acids. The CDR3 sequence: CASSLTGANTEAFF. CDR3 coding DNA: TGTGCCAGCAGTCTCACAGGGGCCAACACTGAAGCTTTCTTT.

The chain has TRBV11-2 and TRBJ2-5, with TRBD1 matching over 8 bases. Germline V gene sequence: CDR1 SGHAT, CDR2 FQNNGV. The CDR3 runs 14 residues. Trimming cost V 4 bases and J 5 bases; bases outside gene matches: 6. CDR3: CASSWTGTRETQYF. The CDR3 DNA follows: TGTGCCAGCAGCTGGACAGGGACCAGGGAGACCCAGTACTTC.

The rearrangement joins TRBV7-8 to TRBJ1-2; no reliable D call. Germline V gene lookup returns CDR1 SGHVS and CDR2 FQNEAQ. The CDR3 has 14 amino acids. V was trimmed by 5 bases and J by 7 bases, leaving 17 bases between them. CDR3 bases: TGTGCCAGCAGCCCAAAGGACGTATCGCTTGGCTACACCTTC. It is translated as CASSPKDVSLGYTF. Combining the CDR3 with reference TRBV7-8 and TRBJ1-2 gives the whole variable domain GAGVSQSPRYKVAKRGQDVALRCDPISGHVSLFWYQQALGQGPEFLTYFQNEAQLDKSGLPSDRFFAERPEGSVSTLKIQRTQQEDSAVYLCASSPKDVSLGYTFGSGTRLTVV.